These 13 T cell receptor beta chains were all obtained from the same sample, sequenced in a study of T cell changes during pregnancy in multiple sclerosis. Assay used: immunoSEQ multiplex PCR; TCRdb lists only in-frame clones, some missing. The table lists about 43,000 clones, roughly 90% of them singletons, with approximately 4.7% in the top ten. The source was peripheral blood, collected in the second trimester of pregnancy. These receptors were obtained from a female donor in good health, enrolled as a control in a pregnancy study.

The CDR3 region is CASSLNRGREKLFF. CDR3 DNA sequence: TGTGCCAGCAGTTTAAACAGGGGGCGTGAAAAACTGTTTTTT. This chain joins TRBV28 and TRBJ1-4; TRBD1 matches 9 bases. Germline values: CDR1 MDHEN, CDR2 SYDVKM. V gave up 2 bases and J gave up 7 bases; unmatched junction bases: 2. The CDR3 loop spans 14 amino acids.

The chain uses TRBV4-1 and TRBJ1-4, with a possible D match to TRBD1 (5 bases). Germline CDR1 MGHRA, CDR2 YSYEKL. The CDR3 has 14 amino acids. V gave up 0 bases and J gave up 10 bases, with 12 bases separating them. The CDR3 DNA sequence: TGCGCCAGCAGCCAAGAGCGGGACGGTCCAAAACTGTTTTTT. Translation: CASSQERDGPKLFF.

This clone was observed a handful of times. Written as DNA, the CDR3 is TGTGCCAGCAGCCGGGGTATGACTGAAGCTTTCTTT. Translation gives CASSRGMTEAFF. V is TRBV2 and J is TRBJ1-1; D is uncertain. Trimming left V 6 bases short and J 5 bases short, with 10 bases between. This CDR3 contains 12 residues. The germline V gene has CDR1 SNHLY and CDR2 FYNNEI.

CDR3 in amino acids: CASARDSSYEQYF. The CDR3, as DNA: TGTGCCAGCGCCAGGGACTCCTCCTACGAGCAGTACTTC. The chain has TRBV27 and TRBJ2-7; tentative D call: TRBD2 (6 bases). The length of the CDR3 is 13 residues. CDR1 and CDR2 from the germline V gene are MNHEY and SMNVEV (reference sequence). Trimming removed 8 bases at V and 0 bases at J, with 11 bases between.

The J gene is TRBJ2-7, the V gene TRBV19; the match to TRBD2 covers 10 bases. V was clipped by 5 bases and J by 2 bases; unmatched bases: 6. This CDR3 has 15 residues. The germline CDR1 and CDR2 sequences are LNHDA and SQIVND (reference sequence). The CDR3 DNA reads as TGTGCCAGTAGTCTTGTAGCGGGAGGTACCTACGAGCAGTACTTC. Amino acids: CASSLVAGGTYEQYF.

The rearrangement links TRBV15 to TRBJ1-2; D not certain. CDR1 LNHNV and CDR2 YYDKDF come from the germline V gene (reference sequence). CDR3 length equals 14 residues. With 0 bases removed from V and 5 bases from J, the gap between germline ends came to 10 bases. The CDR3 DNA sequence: TGTGCCACCAGCAGAGATCGAGGGATTTATGGCTACACCTTC. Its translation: CATSRDRGIYGYTF.

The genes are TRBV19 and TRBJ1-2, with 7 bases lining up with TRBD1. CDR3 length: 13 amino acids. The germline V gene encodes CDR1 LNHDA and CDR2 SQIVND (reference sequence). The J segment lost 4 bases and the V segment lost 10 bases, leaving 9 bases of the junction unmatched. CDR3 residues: CATSRQGTYGYTF. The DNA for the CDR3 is TGTGCCACCAGCCGACAGGGTACCTATGGCTACACCTTC.

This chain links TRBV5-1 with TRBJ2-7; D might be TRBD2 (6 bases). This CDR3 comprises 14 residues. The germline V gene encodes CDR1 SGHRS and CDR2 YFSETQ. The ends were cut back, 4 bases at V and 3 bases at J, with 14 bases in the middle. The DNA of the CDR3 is TGCGCCAGCAGCGGGGGACTTCTAAGCTACGAGCAGTACTTC. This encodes CASSGGLLSYEQYF.

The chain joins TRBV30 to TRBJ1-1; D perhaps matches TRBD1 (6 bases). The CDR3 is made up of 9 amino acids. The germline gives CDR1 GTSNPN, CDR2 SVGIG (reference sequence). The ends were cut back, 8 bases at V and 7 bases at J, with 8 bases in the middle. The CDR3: CAMDSEAFF. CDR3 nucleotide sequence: TGTGCCATGGACAGTGAAGCTTTCTTT.

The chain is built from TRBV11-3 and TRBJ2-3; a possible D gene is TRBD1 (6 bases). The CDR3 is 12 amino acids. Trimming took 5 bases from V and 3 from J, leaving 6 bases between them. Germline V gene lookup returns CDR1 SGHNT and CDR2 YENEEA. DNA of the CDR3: TGTGCCAGCAGCACAGGGACAGATACGCAGTATTTT. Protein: CASSTGTDTQYF.

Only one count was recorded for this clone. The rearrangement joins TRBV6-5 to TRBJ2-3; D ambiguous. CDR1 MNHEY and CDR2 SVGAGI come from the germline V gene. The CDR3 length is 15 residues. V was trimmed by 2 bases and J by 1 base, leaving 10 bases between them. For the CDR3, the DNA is TGTGCCAGCAGTTACGAGACTCCCCGCACAGATACGCAGTATTTT. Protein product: CASSYETPRTDTQYF.

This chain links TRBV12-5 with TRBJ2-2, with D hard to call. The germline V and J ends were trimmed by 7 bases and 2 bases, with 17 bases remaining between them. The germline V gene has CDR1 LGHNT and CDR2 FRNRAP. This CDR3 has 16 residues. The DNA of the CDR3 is TGTGCTAGTGCCCCCGCCGAGCGCGTAAACACCGGGGAGCTGTTTTTT. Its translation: CASAPAERVNTGELFF.

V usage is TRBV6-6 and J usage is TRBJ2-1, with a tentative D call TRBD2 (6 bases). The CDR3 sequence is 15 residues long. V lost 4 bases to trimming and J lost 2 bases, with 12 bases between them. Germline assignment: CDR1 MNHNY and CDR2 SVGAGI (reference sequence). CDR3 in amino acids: CASSSGSGAYNEQFF. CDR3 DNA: TGTGCCAGCAGTTCCGGTTCGGGGGCCTACAATGAGCAGTTCTTC.